A selection of T cell receptor beta chains follows, all from one sample in a study of post-analysis software for immune sequencing data. TCRdb re-called the PCR reads through MiXCR, storing one row per CDR3 protein. Among 350,000 to 500,000 distinct CDR3 sequences listed, about 40% were seen once. The source material was blood. The receptors shown here come from a girl aged 2-10 years with multiple sclerosis. The conserved cysteine and the conserved F or W are not part of the CDR3 here. Each record gives: V gene, J gene, CDR3 protein.

TRBV28,TRBJ2-7,ASRGTGKRYEQY
TRBV20-1,TRBJ1-5,SAKAYTGSNQPQH
TRBV18,TRBJ1-1,ASSPSRTDNTEAF
TRBV10-3,TRBJ2-1,AISLDPTYNEQF
TRBV29-1,TRBJ1-5,SVFPQGTEDSNQPQH
TRBV12-3/TRBV12-4,TRBJ2-3,ASSFGTSNSGDTQY
TRBV16,TRBJ2-3,ASSQRRADTQY
TRBV28,TRBJ1-1,ASSLWTTSTELNTEAF
TRBV20-1,TRBJ2-3,SARGGYTDTQY
TRBV7-8,TRBJ2-7,ASSSRLPGPPYEQY
TRBV6-5,TRBJ1-1,ATRDEIHTEAF
TRBV6-1,TRBJ2-5,ASSALGGLAYQIGETQY
TRBV10-3,TRBJ2-7,AIGTEGQAGQQY
TRBV6-2/TRBV6-3,TRBJ1-1,ASSYTAATGNTEAF
TRBV5-5,TRBJ1-2,ASSLRSPDSGYT
TRBV12-3/TRBV12-4,TRBJ2-7,ASSFHTSYEQY
TRBV27,TRBJ1-5,ASSLLGENQPQH